This TCR beta chain appears in the sequencing data of a study of tumor and adjacent non-tumor tissue in lung cancer. This CDR3 spans 13 amino acids. The V gene's germline CDR1 is SQVTM and CDR2 ANQGSEA. The template was RNA from unsorted bulk tissue. TCRbeta libraries were built with three rounds of nested PCR, modified from ARM-PCR. TCRdb called the multiplex PCR reads again in MiXCR, with one record for every CDR3 protein. The sample includes approximately 120,000 distinct CDR3 sequences, 75% of them seen just once. This clonotype has just one count. The V gene is TRBV29-1, the J gene TRBJ2-3; D is possibly TRBD2 (5 bases). Specimen: lung tumor tissue. The source of this sequence is a woman aged 60-75 years with non-small cell lung cancer. The CDR3 region is CSVSGFSRDTQYF. CDR3 sequence (DNA): TGCAGTGTCTCGGGATTCTCGCGAGATACGCAGTATTTT.